This T cell receptor (beta chain) was obtained from a study of blood T cell repertoires in COVID-19. About the research overall: Whether acute or convalescent, the COVID-19 samples came from the United States, Italy and Spain. PBMCs, B-cell-depleted T cells, or T cells provided the cDNA or gDNA that made up the material.

The V and J ends lost 1 base and 6 bases respectively, with 10 bases between them. Looked up from germline, CDR1 is SGHAT and CDR2 is FQNNGV. The CDR3 totals 14 residues. Under the authors' procedure: Estimated nucleated cell counts came from reference gene primer amplification. Using immunoSEQ multiplex PCR, the repertoire was profiled, and TCRdb retains in-frame clones only, with some absent. V, J and clone size are taken as reported in that table, and D and trimming were inferred from the DNA itself. The sample records roughly 70,000 clones, over 65% being singletons. The chain carries TRBV11-2 and TRBJ2-1; TRBD1 might be the D (5 bases). Sequenced input: peripheral blood. The origin of this receptor is a woman in her fifties or sixties with acute or convalescent COVID-19. As DNA, the CDR3 is TGTGCCAGCAGCTTAGGCAGGGCCTCCAATGAGCAGTTCTTC. Its translation is CASSLGRASNEQFF.